The 9 T cell receptor beta chains below come from one sample, sequenced in a study of blood T cells in healthy people across ages. PCR was performed a second time for about 6 to 12 cycles using a sample-barcoded 5' primer and a J-beta primer mix. TCRdb independently ran MiXCR on the 5' RACE reads; one entry per CDR3 protein. The sample holds more than 900,000 distinct CDR3 sequences, about 23% seen once. These data are also associated with another study on T cells of mothers and their children.

The sequenced sample consisted of blood. The receptors derive from a girl aged 2 to 9 in good health.

In this sample, this clonotype turned up a few times. The chain links TRBV20-1 to TRBJ1-4; D might be TRBD1 (6 bases). Between the trimmed V and J ends, which lost 5 bases and 4 bases, there was a span of 17 bases. This CDR3 is 15 amino acids long. The germline gives CDR1 DFQATT, CDR2 SNEGSKA (reference sequence). As DNA, the CDR3 is TGCAGTGCTCTTCTCCCCCCAGGGGATAATGAAAAACTGTTTTTT. Protein sequence: CSALLPPGDNEKLFF.

The rearrangement uses TRBV6-2 or TRBV6-3 and TRBJ2-3; possible D gene TRBD2, 6 bases. The V gene's germline CDR1 is MNHEY and CDR2 SVGEGT. Trimming pared 5 bases from V and 4 bases from J, leaving 22 bases between. The CDR3 is 17 residues long. CDR3 sequence (DNA): TGTGCCAGCAGTGGATACAACACTAGCCTGAGGGCAGATACGCAGTATTTT. It codes for CASSGYNTSLRADTQYF.

This sequence joins TRBV7-9 and TRBJ1-5; D perhaps matches TRBD1 (6 bases). Germline V gene sequence: CDR1 SEHNR, CDR2 FQNEAQ (reference sequence). V lost 6 bases and J lost 4, with 13 bases in between. CDR3 length: 14 amino acids. The CDR3 region has the DNA TGTGCCAGCAGTCAAAAAGGGGGGAATCAGCCCCAGCATTTT. Its translation: CASSQKGGNQPQHF.

This clonotype was found a few times. This chain uses TRBV5-1 with TRBJ2-5; the D gene is possibly TRBD2 (5 bases). CDR1 and CDR2 from the germline V gene are SGHRS and YFSETQ. Between the trimmed V and J ends, which lost 6 bases and 4 bases, there was a span of 13 bases. This CDR3 contains 13 residues. Here the CDR3 reads CASNPGERETQYF. In nucleotides, the CDR3 is TGCGCCAGCAACCCCGGGGAAAGAGAGACCCAGTACTTC.

A note on this clonotype: The germline gene is not matched at one end of the junction; a read error may be the cause. The chain is built from TRBV4-3 and TRBJ2-5; the D gene is possibly TRBD1 (6 bases). The CDR3 runs to 15 residues. Germline CDR1 is LGHNA and CDR2 is YSLEER. As DNA, the CDR3 is TGCGCCAGCAGCCAAGGCCTGGGGGCGCAAGAGACCCGGTACTTC. It specifies CASSQGLGAQETRYF.

This sequence joins TRBV7-2 and TRBJ2-7; 10 bases line up with TRBD2. This CDR3 is built from 13 residues. The V and J ends lost 10 bases and 7 bases, in that order; junction bases with no gene match: 10. CDR1 is SGHTA and CDR2 is FQGNSA in the germline V gene. The CDR3 loop reads CATSEMTSGEQYF. The CDR3, as DNA: TGTGCCACTAGCGAGATGACTAGCGGGGAGCAGTACTTC.

This clonotype turned up a few times. The chain uses TRBV28 and TRBJ2-1, with 10 nucleotides matching TRBD2. Trimming cost V 4 bases and J 7 bases; bases outside gene matches: 16. This CDR3 has 18 residues. Germline V gene sequence: CDR1 MDHEN, CDR2 SYDVKM. The CDR3 DNA reads TGTGCCAGCAGTTCCCAAACACCAAGCGGGAGGGGCCTGAATGAGCAGTTCTTC. Translated: CASSSQTPSGRGLNEQFF.

This clonotype has only a few counts. This chain connects TRBV20-1 to TRBJ2-5; 12 bases are shared with TRBD2. The CDR3 is made up of 15 amino acids. The ends lost 5 bases at V and 2 bases at J; junction bases unmatched: 6. In germline, CDR1 is DFQATT, CDR2 SNEGSKA (reference sequence). The CDR3, as DNA: TGCAGTGCTCTCATGACTAGCGGGAGACAAGAGACCCAGTACTTC. This encodes CSALMTSGRQETQYF.

The chain has TRBV3-1 and TRBJ2-7; a possible D gene is TRBD2 (6 bases). The ends were cut back, 0 bases at V and 4 bases at J, with 13 bases in the middle. The CDR3 is 15 amino acids. Germline values: CDR1 LGHDT, CDR2 YNNKEL (reference sequence). DNA for the CDR3: TGTGCCAGCAGCCAAGATACAACTAGCCATTACGAGCAGTACTTC. It is translated as CASSQDTTSHYEQYF.